These 13 T cell receptor beta chains originate from one sample sequenced in a study of identical twins. MiXCR, applied by TCRdb to the 5' RACE reads, yields one record per CDR3 protein. The table includes 570,000 or so distinct CDR3 sequences, nearly 10% detected once. The same sample was also used in a study of yellow fever vaccine responses in identical twins.

The sample was PBMCs. The receptors originated from a woman aged 18-29 years in good health.

The rearrangement links TRBV5-5 to TRBJ2-5; D is possibly TRBD2 (5 bases). The CDR3 is made up of 15 amino acids. Germline lookup yields CDR1 SGHKS and CDR2 YYEKEE (reference sequence). V was trimmed by 0 bases and J by 4 bases, leaving 13 bases between them. The CDR3 nucleotides read TGTGCCAGCAGCTTGGCCGGGGAGCTGGGAGAGACCCAGTACTTC. This translates into CASSLAGELGETQYF.

The genes are TRBV27 and TRBJ1-2; D not resolved. In germline, CDR1 is MNHEY, CDR2 SMNVEV (reference sequence). The V end was cut by 0 bases, the J end by 5 bases, with 7 bases between. The CDR3 covers 13 residues. The CDR3 sequence is CASSLSGGYGYTF. In DNA, the CDR3 is TGTGCCAGCAGTTTATCGGGCGGGTATGGCTACACCTTC.

This clonotype was picked up one time. The junction differs from germline at one of its ends, possibly a read error. The V and J genes are TRBV7-9 and TRBJ2-7, with 10 bases matching TRBD1. Germline-derived CDR1 and CDR2 are SEHNR and FQNEAQ (reference sequence). CDR3 length: 15 amino acids. The CDR3 DNA reads TGTGGCAGCACCCCAGGGACAGGGGTTCCTAGCGAGCAGTACTTC. Translation gives CGSTPGTGVPSEQYF. Drawing the rest from reference TRBV7-9 and TRBJ2-7, the complete variable domain is DTGVSQNPRHKITKRGQNVTFRCDPISEHNRLYWYRQTLGQGPEFLTYFQNEAQLEKSRLLSDRFSAERPKGSFSTLEIQRTEQGDSAMYLCGSTPGTGVPSEQYFGPGTRLTVT.

This clonotype was observed many times. The chain uses TRBV29-1 and TRBJ1-2; 8 nucleotides match TRBD1. The CDR3 totals 13 residues. J lost 7 bases, V lost 5 bases, and 9 bases had no gene match. The germline V gene encodes CDR1 SQVTM and CDR2 ANQGSEA. CDR3 sequence reads: CSVLRQGALGYTF. CDR3 DNA: TGCAGCGTTTTGAGGCAGGGGGCGCTTGGCTACACCTTC.

In its sample, this clonotype was seen many times. This chain uses TRBV5-1 with TRBJ2-3; TRBD2 matches at 11 bases. V lost 6 bases, J lost 3 bases, and 6 bases stayed unmatched. Germline values: CDR1 SGHRS, CDR2 YFSETQ. The CDR3 covers 15 residues. Written as DNA, the CDR3 is TGCGCCAGCACCTCTAGCGGGGGGCGGACAGATACGCAGTATTTT. Its translation: CASTSSGGRTDTQYF. The full variable domain, its missing parts supplied by reference TRBV5-1 and TRBJ2-3, is KAGVTQTPRYLIKTRGQQVTLSCSPISGHRSVSWYQQTPGQGLQFLFEYFSETQRNKGNFPGRFSGRQFSNSRSEMNVSTLELGDSALYLCASTSSGGRTDTQYFGPGTRLTVL.

This rearrangement joins TRBV10-2 to TRBJ2-5, with 15 positions matching TRBD2. The length of the CDR3 is 19 residues. Germline loops: CDR1 WSHSY, CDR2 SAAADI. The ends lost 3 bases at V and 4 bases at J; junction bases unmatched: 12. For the CDR3, the DNA is TGCGCCAGCAGTGACGTCGGTGGACTAGCGGGAGGGCCTTTAGAGACCCAGTACTTC. It specifies CASSDVGGLAGGPLETQYF.

This clonotype was detected a few times. The rearrangement links TRBV3-1 to TRBJ2-3; TRBD2 matches 8 bases. The CDR3 spans 14 residues. CDR1 and CDR2 from the germline V gene are LGHDT and YNNKEL (reference sequence). Trimming took 0 bases from V and 6 from J; bases not matched to a gene: 2. The DNA of the CDR3 is TGTGCCAGCAGCCAAGATCTAGCGGGTGATACGCAGTATTTT. Translating gives CASSQDLAGDTQYF.

In its sample, this clonotype was seen a few times. V usage is TRBV12-3 or TRBV12-4 and J usage is TRBJ1-2; D is unresolved. The ends were cut back, 5 bases at V and 0 bases at J, with 10 bases in the middle. The CDR3 sequence is 14 residues long. The CDR3 region is CASSPRGTNYGYTF. CDR3 coding DNA: TGTGCCAGCAGTCCTAGAGGGACTAACTATGGCTACACCTTC.

In its sample, this clonotype was seen a few times. The gene calls are TRBV7-9 and TRBJ2-7; TRBD2 aligns across 8 bases. The CDR3 covers 13 residues. Germline-derived CDR1 and CDR2 are SEHNR and FQNEAQ (reference sequence). J was trimmed by 4 bases and V by 7 bases; bases with no gene match: 6. The CDR3 reads CASKSGSRYEQYF. CDR3 DNA: TGTGCCAGCAAAAGCGGGAGTCGGTACGAGCAGTACTTC.

This chain links TRBV12-3 or TRBV12-4 with TRBJ2-1; 13 nucleotides match TRBD2. The ends lost 4 bases at V and 7 bases at J; junction bases unmatched: 19. The CDR3 consists of 20 residues. As DNA, the CDR3 is TGTGCCAGCAGTTCCTCCGGGGGGCGACTAGCGGGAGGCTCGATTAATGAGCAGTTCTTC. It specifies CASSSSGGRLAGGSINEQFF.

This clonotype was recorded at least ten times. The chain joins TRBV7-2 to TRBJ2-1; 7 bases line up with TRBD1. Trimming took 6 bases from V and 10 from J; bases not matched to a gene: 12. The germline V gene has CDR1 SGHTA and CDR2 FQGNSA. The CDR3 has 14 amino acids. The CDR3 DNA is TGTGCCAGCAGTTTTCCAGGGGGATTTTACGAGCAGTTCTTC. This gives the protein CASSFPGGFYEQFF.

This clonotype has a count of ten or more. V and J are TRBV29-1 and TRBJ2-5; TRBD1 matches at 7 bases. Germline assignment: CDR1 SQVTM and CDR2 ANQGSEA. This CDR3 is 12 amino acids long. Germline trimming cut 4 bases from V and 2 bases from J; bases unmatched to any gene: 1. CDR3 DNA: TGCAGCGTTGTACAGGGGCAAGAGACCCAGTACTTC. This gives the protein CSVVQGQETQYF.

The V call is TRBV4-3, the J call TRBJ2-7; 11 positions agree with TRBD2. Looked up from germline, CDR1 is LGHNA and CDR2 is YSLEER. J lost 4 bases, V lost 1 base, and 15 bases had no gene match. The CDR3 runs to 19 residues. The CDR3 coding sequence is TGCGCCAGCAGCCAAGCCTATCCGTTGGGGACTAGCGGCCCTTACGAGCAGTACTTC. Amino acid sequence: CASSQAYPLGTSGPYEQYF.